The rows below give T cell receptor beta chains drawn from one sample of a study of blood T cells in healthy people across ages. Each CDR3 protein gets one entry after TCRdb re-called the 5' RACE reads with MiXCR. Among approximately 810,000 distinct CDR3 sequences, 29% were seen once, and the ten largest hold 17%. Sequenced input: blood. Every receptor here comes from a woman of 80 years or more in good health. Each CDR3 is given with its conserved first and last residue. Each record gives: clone size, V gene, D gene, J gene, CDR3 protein, CDR3 DNA. A D gene is named only where the DNA matches it firmly. Clone size is stated in some rows and not others, as once, few, many or a class when expanded.

abundance: few
v_gene: TRBV7-8
d_gene: .
j_gene: TRBJ1-6
CDR3aa: CASSLGRSGLARDSPLHF
CDR3nt: TGTGCCAGCAGCCTAGGGAGGTCGGGCCTAGCTCGGGATTCACCCCTCCACTTT

abundance: .
v_gene: TRBV6-2/TRBV6-3
d_gene: .
j_gene: TRBJ2-2
CDR3aa: CASKGTVANTGELFF
CDR3nt: TGTGCCAGCAAAGGTACAGTCGCGAACACCGGGGAGCTGTTTTTT

abundance: many
v_gene: TRBV6-6
d_gene: .
j_gene: TRBJ1-5
CDR3aa: CASSRQDQPQHF
CDR3nt: TGTGCCAGCAGTCGACAGGATCAGCCCCAGCATTTT

abundance: few
v_gene: TRBV5-5
d_gene: .
j_gene: TRBJ1-2
CDR3aa: CASSSGDAILYGYTF
CDR3nt: TGTGCCAGCAGCTCCGGAGACGCCATCCTCTATGGCTACACCTTC

abundance: .
v_gene: TRBV5-1
d_gene: .
j_gene: TRBJ2-1
CDR3aa: CASSSNWDAGGAQFF
CDR3nt: TGCGCCAGCAGCTCCAATTGGGACGCCGGGGGAGCGCAGTTCTTC

abundance: .
v_gene: TRBV12-3/TRBV12-4
d_gene: .
j_gene: TRBJ1-2
CDR3aa: CASSSSPSSGYTF
CDR3nt: TGTGCCAGCAGCTCTTCGCCGAGTTCAGGCTACACCTTC

abundance: .
v_gene: TRBV20-1
d_gene: TRBD2
j_gene: TRBJ2-2
CDR3aa: CSARDVRRGVNTGELFF
CDR3nt: TGCAGTGCTAGAGATGTCCGACGGGGGGTGAACACCGGGGAGCTGTTTTTT

abundance: .
v_gene: TRBV7-2
d_gene: .
j_gene: TRBJ2-1
CDR3aa: CASSSLAGLSPEQFF
CDR3nt: TGTGCCAGCAGCTCGCTCGCCGGACTCAGCCCTGAGCAGTTCTTC

abundance: few
v_gene: TRBV4-3
d_gene: .
j_gene: TRBJ1-2
CDR3aa: CASSQDLAPPGSYGYTF
CDR3nt: TGCGCCAGCAGCCAAGATTTGGCACCGCCGGGGTCCTATGGCTACACCTTC

abundance: many
v_gene: TRBV5-1
d_gene: TRBD2
j_gene: TRBJ2-1
CDR3aa: CASSRSSGGKNEQFF
CDR3nt: TGCGCCAGCAGTCGTTCTAGCGGGGGGAAAAATGAGCAGTTCTTC

abundance: many
v_gene: TRBV28
d_gene: TRBD2
j_gene: TRBJ2-5
CDR3aa: CASSLTGLAQETQYF
CDR3nt: TGTGCCAGCAGCTTAACCGGACTAGCCCAAGAGACCCAGTACTTC

abundance: .
v_gene: TRBV6-2/TRBV6-3
d_gene: TRBD1
j_gene: TRBJ2-7
CDR3aa: CASSYRGQGNCEQYF
CDR3nt: TGTGCCAGCAGTTATCGGGGACAGGGGAACTGCGAGCAGTACTTC

abundance: .
v_gene: TRBV19
d_gene: TRBD1
j_gene: TRBJ1-2
CDR3aa: CASSIRDSTYGYTF
CDR3nt: TGTGCCAGTAGTATCCGGGACAGCACCTATGGCTACACCTTC

abundance: many
v_gene: TRBV7-2
d_gene: .
j_gene: TRBJ2-3
CDR3aa: CASTIGGLGTDTQYF
CDR3nt: TGTGCCAGCACCATCGGGGGCCTAGGCACAGATACGCAGTATTTT

abundance: many
v_gene: TRBV28
d_gene: .
j_gene: TRBJ2-3
CDR3aa: CASRAAKATDTQYF
CDR3nt: TGTGCCAGCAGGGCCGCAAAGGCCACAGATACGCAGTATTTT

abundance: .
v_gene: TRBV15
d_gene: .
j_gene: TRBJ2-5
CDR3aa: CATSRDRAWGRGGETQYF
CDR3nt: TGTGCCACCAGCAGAGATCGGGCGTGGGGCAGGGGGGGAGAGACCCAGTACTTC

abundance: many
v_gene: TRBV6-6
d_gene: TRBD1
j_gene: TRBJ2-3
CDR3aa: CASRPPLTGGITDTQYF
CDR3nt: TGTGCCAGCAGACCACCCCTCACAGGGGGAATCACAGATACGCAGTATTTT

abundance: many
v_gene: TRBV27
d_gene: TRBD2
j_gene: TRBJ2-7
CDR3aa: CASSSWVAGGSYEQYF
CDR3nt: TGTGCCAGCAGTTCCTGGGTAGCGGGGGGCTCCTACGAGCAGTACTTC

abundance: many
v_gene: TRBV7-2
d_gene: .
j_gene: TRBJ1-1
CDR3aa: CASTPRAGPEAFF
CDR3nt: TGTGCCAGCACCCCAAGGGCAGGGCCCGAAGCTTTCTTT

abundance: many
v_gene: TRBV6-2/TRBV6-3
d_gene: .
j_gene: TRBJ1-5
CDR3aa: CASSSGVRQPQHF
CDR3nt: TGTGCCAGCTCCTCCGGTGTCCGTCAGCCCCAGCATTTT

abundance: once
v_gene: TRBV14
d_gene: .
j_gene: TRBJ2-1
CDR3aa: CASSSSCNEQFF
CDR3nt: TGTGCCAGCAGTAGCTCCTGCAATGAGCAGTTCTTC

abundance: .
v_gene: TRBV7-2
d_gene: .
j_gene: TRBJ1-2
CDR3aa: CASSREGDLYGYTF
CDR3nt: TGTGCCAGCAGTCGCGAAGGGGACCTCTATGGCTACACCTTC

abundance: .
v_gene: TRBV20-1
d_gene: .
j_gene: TRBJ2-7
CDR3aa: CSARDIGTLHSYEQYF
CDR3nt: TGCAGTGCTAGAGATATCGGGACGCTTCACTCCTACGAGCAGTACTTC

abundance: .
v_gene: TRBV27
d_gene: TRBD2
j_gene: TRBJ2-1
CDR3aa: CASSSGLAGGRGQFF
CDR3nt: TGTGCCAGCAGTTCGGGACTAGCGGGGGGGAGGGGGCAGTTCTTC

abundance: many
v_gene: TRBV29-1
d_gene: TRBD2
j_gene: TRBJ2-5
CDR3aa: CSVLRGGEETQYF
CDR3nt: TGCAGCGTTCTGCGGGGGGGAGAAGAGACCCAGTACTTC

abundance: many
v_gene: TRBV6-1
d_gene: .
j_gene: TRBJ2-7
CDR3aa: CASSEGLPSYEQYF
CDR3nt: TGTGCCAGCAGTGAAGGCCTTCCGTCCTACGAGCAGTACTTC

abundance: many
v_gene: TRBV10-3
d_gene: .
j_gene: TRBJ2-1
CDR3aa: CAISESTRANEQFF
CDR3nt: TGTGCCATCAGTGAGTCGACTCGGGCCAACGAGCAGTTCTTC

abundance: .
v_gene: TRBV29-1
d_gene: TRBD2
j_gene: TRBJ2-1
CDR3aa: CSVDGGRVYNEQFF
CDR3nt: TGCAGCGTTGACGGCGGGAGGGTCTACAATGAGCAGTTCTTC

abundance: few
v_gene: TRBV27
d_gene: .
j_gene: TRBJ2-3
CDR3aa: CASSRERLVRGDTQYF
CDR3nt: TGTGCCAGCAGTCGAGAGCGGTTGGTGCGGGGAGATACGCAGTATTTT

abundance: many
v_gene: TRBV20-1
d_gene: .
j_gene: TRBJ1-2
CDR3aa: CSARDIVSFNYGYTF
CDR3nt: TGCAGTGCTAGAGATATCGTTAGTTTTAACTATGGCTACACCTTC

abundance: .
v_gene: TRBV6-5
d_gene: .
j_gene: TRBJ1-5
CDR3aa: CASSYGSNQPKHF
CDR3nt: TGTGCCAGCAGTTACGGCAGCAATCAGCCCAAGCATTTT

abundance: .
v_gene: TRBV4-1
d_gene: TRBD2
j_gene: TRBJ2-1
CDR3aa: CASSQDLAGLYNEQVF
CDR3nt: TGCGCCAGCAGCCAAGACTTAGCGGGGCTTTACAACGAGCAGGTCTTC

abundance: many
v_gene: TRBV6-5
d_gene: .
j_gene: TRBJ1-2
CDR3aa: CASLGGGYGYTF
CDR3nt: TGTGCCAGCTTGGGGGGCGGCTATGGCTACACCTTC

abundance: many
v_gene: TRBV10-3
d_gene: TRBD1
j_gene: TRBJ2-7
CDR3aa: CAISFQSTGFEQYF
CDR3nt: TGTGCCATCAGCTTTCAATCGACAGGGTTCGAGCAGTACTTC

abundance: few
v_gene: TRBV12-3/TRBV12-4
d_gene: TRBD2
j_gene: TRBJ2-2
CDR3aa: CASTPRGGLLTGELFF
CDR3nt: TGTGCCAGCACCCCCCGGGGGGGATTACTCACCGGGGAGCTGTTTTTT

abundance: .
v_gene: TRBV10-3
d_gene: .
j_gene: TRBJ2-2
CDR3aa: CAIRETGGIGELFF
CDR3nt: TGTGCCATCAGGGAGACCGGGGGAATCGGGGAGCTGTTTTTT

abundance: few
v_gene: TRBV12-3/TRBV12-4
d_gene: TRBD1
j_gene: TRBJ2-2
CDR3aa: CASSLWDRAAGELFF
CDR3nt: TGTGCCAGCAGTTTATGGGACAGGGCGGCCGGGGAGCTGTTTTTT

abundance: .
v_gene: TRBV30
d_gene: .
j_gene: TRBJ1-2
CDR3aa: CAWSVYREGGYTF
CDR3nt: TGTGCCTGGAGTGTTTACAGGGAGGGAGGCTACACCTTC

abundance: many
v_gene: TRBV7-9
d_gene: .
j_gene: TRBJ1-1
CDR3aa: CASSLDLSNTEAFF
CDR3nt: TGTGCCAGCAGCCTCGACTTGTCGAACACTGAAGCTTTCTTT

abundance: .
v_gene: TRBV6-2/TRBV6-3
d_gene: .
j_gene: TRBJ2-6
CDR3aa: CASGPYSGANVLTF
CDR3nt: TGTGCCAGCGGGCCGTACTCTGGGGCCAACGTCCTGACTTTC

abundance: many
v_gene: TRBV27
d_gene: TRBD1
j_gene: TRBJ2-7
CDR3aa: CASQPRTGLSYEQYF
CDR3nt: TGTGCCAGCCAGCCCCGGACAGGCCTCTCCTACGAGCAGTACTTC

abundance: .
v_gene: TRBV6-1
d_gene: .
j_gene: TRBJ1-4
CDR3aa: CASSTLGVVNEKLFF
CDR3nt: TGTGCCAGCAGTACCCTGGGGGTAGTGAATGAAAAACTGTTTTTT

abundance: many
v_gene: TRBV28
d_gene: TRBD1
j_gene: TRBJ2-3
CDR3aa: CASSLGQGLITKTDTQYF
CDR3nt: TGTGCCAGCAGTTTGGGACAGGGGTTAATCACTAAGACAGATACGCAGTATTTT

abundance: once
v_gene: TRBV15
d_gene: .
j_gene: TRBJ2-2
CDR3aa: CATRDSAGYNTGELFF
CDR3nt: TGTGCCACCAGGGATTCGGCAGGGTATAACACCGGGGAGCTGTTTTTT

abundance: many
v_gene: TRBV7-9
d_gene: .
j_gene: TRBJ2-4
CDR3aa: CASSLVGAKNIQYF
CDR3nt: TGTGCCAGCAGCTTAGTAGGGGCCAAAAACATTCAGTACTTC

abundance: many
v_gene: TRBV7-9
d_gene: TRBD1
j_gene: TRBJ2-4
CDR3aa: CASSSGTGAKNIQYF
CDR3nt: TGTGCCAGCAGCTCCGGGACAGGAGCCAAAAACATTCAGTACTTC

abundance: .
v_gene: TRBV12-3/TRBV12-4
d_gene: .
j_gene: TRBJ2-3
CDR3aa: CASSFAAGTDAQYF
CDR3nt: TGTGCCAGCAGTTTTGCGGCGGGAACAGATGCGCAGTATTTT

abundance: many
v_gene: TRBV2
d_gene: TRBD1
j_gene: TRBJ1-2
CDR3aa: CASSEGGAGYGYTF
CDR3nt: TGTGCCAGCAGCGAAGGGGGCGCGGGCTATGGCTACACCTTC